This is a list of T cell receptor beta chains from one sample in a study of blood T cells in healthy people across ages. TCRdb called the 5' RACE reads again in MiXCR, with one record for every CDR3 protein. The table includes about 970,000 distinct CDR3 sequences, just over 50% detected once. The sample taken for sequencing was blood. The receptors derive from a woman aged 60 to 75 in good health. The CDR3 runs from the conserved cysteine through the conserved F or W. The D gene is left open where the match is weak. Clone size is shown for a subset of rows, as once, few, many or a class of expanded clone.

v_call	clone_size	j_call	d_call	cdr3_nt	cdr3_aa
TRBV3-1	-	TRBJ2-7	-	TGTGCCTGCAGCCTCCGGGACGCCTCCTACGAGCAGTACTTC	CACSLRDASYEQYF
TRBV7-9	-	TRBJ1-4	TRBD1	TGTGCCAGCAGCAAAGACAGGGACCGCAGCGAAAAACTGTTTTTT	CASSKDRDRSEKLFF
TRBV27	-	TRBJ1-1	TRBD1	TGTGCCAGCAGTCTCATCGGGACAGGGTTGAACACTGAAGCTTTCTTT	CASSLIGTGLNTEAFF
TRBV5-5	-	TRBJ1-4	-	TGTGCCAGCCACTTATCAGGGGATGGGAAACTGTTTTTT	CASHLSGDGKLFF
TRBV6-5	-	TRBJ2-3	-	TGTGCCAGCATGAGGGACCTCACAGATACGCAGTATTTT	CASMRDLTDTQYF
TRBV6-5	-	TRBJ1-2	TRBD1	TGTGCCAGCCTCCCCGGGACAGAGACCCACTACACCTTC	CASLPGTETHYTF
TRBV18	-	TRBJ2-5	-	TGTGCCAGCTCACCTCGAAGGGGGACCCAAGAGACCCAGTACTTC	CASSPRRGTQETQYF
TRBV5-1	-	TRBJ2-3	TRBD2	TGCGCCAGCAGCTACCGCCGGGACTACACAGATACGCAGTATTTT	CASSYRRDYTDTQYF
TRBV4-3	-	TRBJ2-6	TRBD1	TGCGCCAGCAGCCCGGGACAGGCTACCTCTGGGGCCAACGTCCTGACTTTC	CASSPGQATSGANVLTF
TRBV9	-	TRBJ2-1	-	TGTGCCAGCAGCGCCGGGGGGCGGGAAAGGGGCAATGAGCAGTTCTTC	CASSAGGRERGNEQFF
TRBV5-1	-	TRBJ2-3	-	TGCGCCAGCAGCGACGGAGGCTACACAGATACGCAGTATTTT	CASSDGGYTDTQYF
TRBV6-1	-	TRBJ1-1	-	TGTGCCAGCAGATACACAGAGAACACTGAAGCTTTCTTT	CASRYTENTEAFF
TRBV30	once	TRBJ1-4	-	TGTGCCTGGCGGAATCAGGGCGCTAATAATGAAAAACTGTTTTTT	CAWRNQGANNEKLFF
TRBV7-8	few	TRBJ2-7	-	TGTGCCAGCAGCTTAGGTTCGATAGGGAGTGGCTACGAGCAGTACTTC	CASSLGSIGSGYEQYF
TRBV14	-	TRBJ2-2	TRBD1	TGTGCCAGCAGCCAAGAGGCTGCCGGGACAGGCCTTAGGAACACCGGGGAGCTGTTTTTT	CASSQEAAGTGLRNTGELFF
TRBV15	-	TRBJ2-2	-	TGTGCCACCAGCAGGACAGCTCCGAACACCGGGGAGCTGTTTTTT	CATSRTAPNTGELFF
TRBV3-1	few	TRBJ1-4	-	TGTGCCAGCAGCCAAGATCGGGTAACAACTAATGAAAAACTGTTTTTT	CASSQDRVTTNEKLFF
TRBV28	once	TRBJ1-4	-	TGTGCCAGCAGTTTGGGGGACCGGGAAAAACTGTTTTTT	CASSLGDREKLFF
TRBV20-1	few	TRBJ2-6	-	TGCAGTGCTACACTAGGGGCAAGCTCTGGGGCCAACGTCCTGACTTTC	CSATLGASSGANVLTF
TRBV12-3/TRBV12-4	once	TRBJ2-3	TRBD2	TGTGCCAGCGGGGCTGGGGGGGAGGGCCGCGATACGCAGTATTTT	CASGAGGEGRDTQYF
TRBV7-9	-	TRBJ2-3	-	TGTGCCAGCAGTCCCGAGGACAGTGCGATGGATACGCAGTATTTT	CASSPEDSAMDTQYF
TRBV6-5	few	TRBJ1-4	TRBD1	TGTGCCAGCAGTTACTTACGGCAGGGGGAAGAAAAACTGTTTTTT	CASSYLRQGEEKLFF
TRBV20-1	few	TRBJ2-7	TRBD2	TGCAGTGCGGGGACTAGCACCCACGAGCAGTACTTC	CSAGTSTHEQYF
TRBV29-1	few	TRBJ2-7	TRBD2	TGCAGCGTTGAAGATAGCGGGAGAAGGGACGAGCAGTACTTC	CSVEDSGRRDEQYF
TRBV5-1	-	TRBJ2-3	TRBD2	TGCGCCAGCAGCTTGGACCCTAGCGGGAGGGCGAATACGCAGTATTTT	CASSLDPSGRANTQYF
TRBV11-2	-	TRBJ2-5	-	TGTGCCAGCAGCTTAGCGTTTGGCCATTTAGGTCAGGAGACCCAGTACTTC	CASSLAFGHLGQETQYF
TRBV28	many	TRBJ2-3	-	TGTGCCAGCAGCTCTACTAGCACAGATACGCAGTATTTT	CASSSTSTDTQYF
TRBV7-3	-	TRBJ2-5	TRBD2	TGTGCCAGCAGCTTAACCGGGGGGGGCGGGGAGACCCAGTACTTC	CASSLTGGGGETQYF
TRBV27	-	TRBJ2-7	-	TGTGCCAGCAGAAAAACTGGGACCTCCTACGAGCAGTACTTC	CASRKTGTSYEQYF
TRBV4-1	-	TRBJ2-7	TRBD1	TGCGCCAGCAGCCAAGATAGGGGACAGGGGGTGTACGAGCAGTACTTC	CASSQDRGQGVYEQYF
TRBV11-2	many	TRBJ2-1	TRBD2	TGTGCCAGCAGCTTAAGGCCCGGGTCTAGCGGGGATGGGGATGAGCAGTTCTTC	CASSLRPGSSGDGDEQFF
TRBV28	few	TRBJ2-3	TRBD2	TGTGCCAGCATCAATAGCGGGTTGAGCACAGATACGCAGTATTTT	CASINSGLSTDTQYF
TRBV7-2	-	TRBJ2-7	TRBD2	TGTGCCAGCAGCCCCTCTAGCGGGAGGGCCGAATACGAGCAGTACTTC	CASSPSSGRAEYEQYF
TRBV28	once	TRBJ2-1	-	TGTGCCAGCAGTACACAGCTCAACAATGAGCAGTTCTTC	CASSTQLNNEQFF
TRBV15	-	TRBJ1-4	-	TGTGCCACCAGCAGAGGAGGGGGAGTCGATGAAAAACTGTTTTTT	CATSRGGGVDEKLFF
TRBV12-3/TRBV12-4	-	TRBJ2-3	TRBD2	TGTGCCAGCAGGGGAAGGACGGGGGGGACAGATACGCAGTATTTT	CASRGRTGGTDTQYF